This TCR beta chain is drawn from a study of T cell responses to AZD1222 COVID-19 vaccine. General study points: Two AZD1222 doses significantly raised spike-specific TCR breadth and depth over controls. The span of vaccine-associated CD4 TCRs extended across spike, with dominance at 160-218 and 743-854.

With 5 bases removed from V and 2 bases from J, the gap between germline ends came to 13 bases. Germline V lookup: CDR1 KGHSH, CDR2 LQKENI. CDR3 length: 14 amino acids. Sequenced by immunoSEQ multiplex PCR; TCRdb stores in-frame clones only, minus some. The sample holds 90,000 to 120,000 clones, about 91% seen once. This clone was seen once. Its antigen is still unknown. The sample consisted of peripheral blood, taken on day 0 of AZD1222 vaccination. The receptor was derived from an adult in good health. This rearrangement joins TRBV18 to TRBJ2-7; D is possibly TRBD1 (7 bases). The CDR3 sequence is CASSAAGGTYEQYF. For the CDR3, the DNA is TGTGCCAGCTCAGCGGCAGGGGGGACCTACGAGCAGTACTTC.